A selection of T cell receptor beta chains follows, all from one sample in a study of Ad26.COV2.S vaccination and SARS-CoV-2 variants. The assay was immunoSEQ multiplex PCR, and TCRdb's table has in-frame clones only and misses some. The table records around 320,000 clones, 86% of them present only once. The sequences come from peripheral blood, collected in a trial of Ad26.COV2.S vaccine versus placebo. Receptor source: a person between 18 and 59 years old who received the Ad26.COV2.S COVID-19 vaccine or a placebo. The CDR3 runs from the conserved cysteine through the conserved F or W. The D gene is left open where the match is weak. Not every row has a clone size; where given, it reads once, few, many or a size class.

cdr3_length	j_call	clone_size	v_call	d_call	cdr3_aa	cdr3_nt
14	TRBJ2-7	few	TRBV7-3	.	CASSLTGGAYEQYF	TGTGCCAGCAGCCTAACCGGAGGGGCCTACGAGCAGTACTTC
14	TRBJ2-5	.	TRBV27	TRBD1	CAIPDRGLPETQYF	TGTGCCATCCCCGACAGGGGGCTTCCAGAGACCCAGTACTTC
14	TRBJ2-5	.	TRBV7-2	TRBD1	CASSPWTGRETQYF	TGTGCCAGCAGCCCATGGACAGGGCGGGAGACCCAGTACTTC
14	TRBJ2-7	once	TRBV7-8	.	CASSLVEGIHEQYF	TGTGCCAGCAGCTTAGTAGAGGGTATCCACGAGCAGTACTTC
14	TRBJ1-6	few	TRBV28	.	CASNRRPRHSPLHF	TGTGCCAGCAACCGAAGGCCCCGGCATTCACCCCTCCACTTT
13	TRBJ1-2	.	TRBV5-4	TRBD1	CASRMTGAYGYTF	TGTGCCAGCAGAATGACAGGGGCCTATGGCTACACCTTC
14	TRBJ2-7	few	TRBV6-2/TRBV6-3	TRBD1	CASSYSTGGYEQYF	TGTGCCAGCAGTTACTCGACAGGGGGCTACGAGCAGTACTTC
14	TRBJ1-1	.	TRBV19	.	CASNWRQRNTEAFF	TGTGCCAGTAATTGGCGCCAACGCAACACTGAAGCTTTCTTT
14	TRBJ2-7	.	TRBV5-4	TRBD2	CASSREGTTYEQYF	TGTGCCAGCAGCCGGGAGGGGACTACCTACGAGCAGTACTTC
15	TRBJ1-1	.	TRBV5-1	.	CASSLAPDSNTEAFF	TGCGCCAGCAGCTTAGCACCGGACAGTAACACTGAAGCTTTCTTT
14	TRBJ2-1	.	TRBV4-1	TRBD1	CASSQAGQGNEQFF	TGCGCCAGCAGCCAAGCGGGACAGGGCAATGAGCAGTTCTTC
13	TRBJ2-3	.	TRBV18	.	CASSPPESDTQYF	TGTGCCAGCTCACCACCTGAATCTGATACGCAGTATTTT
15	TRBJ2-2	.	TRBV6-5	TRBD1	CASSPPGTGAGELFF	TGTGCCAGCAGTCCCCCCGGGACAGGGGCCGGGGAGCTGTTTTTT
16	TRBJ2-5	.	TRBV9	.	CASSVRGSGQGETQYF	TGTGCCAGCAGCGTGAGGGGTTCAGGCCAGGGGGAGACCCAGTACTTC
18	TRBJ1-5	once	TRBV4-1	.	CASSQKGGTPYSNQPQHF	TGCGCCAGCAGCCAAAAAGGTGGGACACCATATAGCAATCAGCCCCAGCATTTT
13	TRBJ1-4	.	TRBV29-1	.	CSVQATPGEKLFF	TGCAGCGTTCAGGCTACCCCGGGTGAAAAACTGTTTTTT
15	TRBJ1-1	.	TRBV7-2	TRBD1	CASSLGGPEYTEAFF	TGTGCCAGCAGCCTAGGGGGCCCCGAATACACTGAAGCTTTCTTT
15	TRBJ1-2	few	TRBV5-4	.	CASSLEQGANYGYTF	TGTGCCAGCAGCTTGGAACAGGGCGCTAACTATGGCTACACCTTC
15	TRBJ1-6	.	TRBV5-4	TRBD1	CASSIGTGGDSPLHF	TGTGCCAGCAGCATTGGGACAGGGGGGGATTCACCCCTCCACTTT
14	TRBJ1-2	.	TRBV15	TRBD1	CATSPQDRVYGYTF	TGTGCCACCAGCCCCCAGGACAGGGTCTATGGCTACACCTTC
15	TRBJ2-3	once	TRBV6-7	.	CASSSRDGDTDTQYF	TGTGCCAGCAGTAGCCGGGACGGGGACACAGATACGCAGTATTTT
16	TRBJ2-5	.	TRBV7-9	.	CASSLTLSPRRETQYF	TGTGCCAGCAGCTTAACACTATCCCCCCGCCGGGAGACCCAGTACTTC
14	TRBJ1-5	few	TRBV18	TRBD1	CASSQGQSNQPQHF	TGTGCCAGCTCACAGGGACAGTCTAATCAGCCCCAGCATTTT
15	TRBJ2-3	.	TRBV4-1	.	CASSQEAARTDTQYF	TGCGCCAGCAGCCAAGAGGCAGCACGCACAGATACGCAGTATTTT
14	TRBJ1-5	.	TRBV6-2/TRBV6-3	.	CASSPMPGNQPQHF	TGTGCCAGCAGCCCAATGCCAGGAAATCAGCCCCAGCATTTT
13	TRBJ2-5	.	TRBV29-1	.	CSVLRGSQETQYF	TGCAGCGTCCTCAGGGGTTCACAAGAGACCCAGTACTTC
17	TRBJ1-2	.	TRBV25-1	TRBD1	CASSGDTGGAARYGYTF	TGTGCCAGCAGTGGAGACACAGGGGGGGCCGCGAGGTATGGCTACACCTTC
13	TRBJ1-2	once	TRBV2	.	CANWGVSGYGYTF	TGTGCCAACTGGGGGGTTTCAGGCTATGGCTACACCTTC
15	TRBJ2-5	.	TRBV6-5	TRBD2	CASSYGRGVGETQYF	TGTGCCAGCAGTTACGGGAGGGGTGTTGGAGAGACCCAGTACTTC
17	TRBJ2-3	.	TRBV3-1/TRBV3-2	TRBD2	CASSQDRGSGVTDTQYF	TGTGCCAGCAGCCAAGATAGAGGGAGCGGGGTCACAGATACGCAGTATTTT
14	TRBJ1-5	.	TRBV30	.	CAWSSTMGGQPQHF	TGTGCCTGGAGCTCCACGATGGGTGGTCAGCCCCAGCATTTT
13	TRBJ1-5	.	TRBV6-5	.	CASARGVGQPQHF	TGTGCCAGCGCCCGGGGGGTTGGACAGCCCCAGCATTTT
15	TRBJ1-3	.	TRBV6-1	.	CASSEGPASGNTIYF	TGTGCCAGCAGTGAAGGTCCAGCCTCTGGAAACACCATATATTTT
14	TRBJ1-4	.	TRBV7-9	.	CASRQGGTREKLFF	TGTGCCAGCAGACAAGGGGGAACTCGGGAAAAACTGTTTTTT
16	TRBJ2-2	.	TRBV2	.	CASSVTTGSNTGELFF	TGTGCCAGCAGTGTTACCACAGGATCGAACACCGGGGAGCTGTTTTTT
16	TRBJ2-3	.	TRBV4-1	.	CASSQDFGFSTDTQYF	TGCGCCAGCAGCCAAGATTTCGGTTTTAGCACAGATACGCAGTATTTT
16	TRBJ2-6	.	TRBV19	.	CASSPEEFSGANVLTF	TGTGCCAGTAGTCCCGAGGAGTTCTCTGGGGCCAACGTCCTGACTTTC
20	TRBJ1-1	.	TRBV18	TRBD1	CASSPLGQANQRGSSTEAFF	TGTGCCAGCTCACCACTGGGACAGGCCAATCAAAGGGGTTCGAGCACTGAAGCTTTCTTT
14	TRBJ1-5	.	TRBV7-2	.	CASSPGGGWQPQHF	TGTGCCAGCAGCCCAGGTGGGGGCTGGCAGCCCCAGCATTTT
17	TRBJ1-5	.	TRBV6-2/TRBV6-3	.	CASSYMSQGKKGQPQHF	TGTGCCAGCAGTTACATGAGTCAGGGGAAGAAAGGTCAGCCCCAGCATTTT
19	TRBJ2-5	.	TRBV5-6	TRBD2	CASSLVWASSGGARETQYF	TGTGCCAGCAGCTTGGTATGGGCTTCTAGCGGGGGGGCCAGGGAGACCCAGTACTTC
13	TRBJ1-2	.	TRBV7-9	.	CASSLGAGYGYTF	TGTGCCAGCAGCTTAGGTGCAGGCTATGGCTACACCTTC
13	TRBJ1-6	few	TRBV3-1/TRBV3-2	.	CASSQSGYSPLHF	TGTGCCAGCAGCCAATCCGGCTATTCACCCCTCCACTTT
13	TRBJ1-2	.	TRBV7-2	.	CASSRTVGYGYTF	TGTGCCAGCTCCCGGACAGTCGGTTATGGCTACACCTTC
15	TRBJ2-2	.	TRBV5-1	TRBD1	CASDRTGSNTGELFF	TGCGCCAGCGACCGGACAGGGTCGAACACCGGGGAGCTGTTTTTT
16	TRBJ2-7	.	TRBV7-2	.	CASSLGARTDFYEQYF	TGTGCCAGCAGCTTAGGGGCCAGGACAGATTTCTACGAGCAGTACTTC
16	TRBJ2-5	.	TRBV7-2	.	CASSLMPGAGEETQYF	TGTGCCAGCAGCCTTATGCCAGGGGCAGGAGAAGAGACCCAGTACTTC
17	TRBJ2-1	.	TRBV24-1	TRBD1	CATSDHTGVGGYNEQFF	TGTGCCACCAGTGATCATACAGGGGTTGGAGGCTACAATGAGCAGTTCTTC
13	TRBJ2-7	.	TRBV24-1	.	CATIEDSTYEQYF	TGTGCCACCATAGAAGACAGCACCTACGAGCAGTACTTC
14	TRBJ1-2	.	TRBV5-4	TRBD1	CASSSEGQIYGYTF	TGTGCCAGCAGCTCGGAGGGACAGATATATGGCTACACCTTC
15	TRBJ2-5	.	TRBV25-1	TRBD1	CASSDTGVLQETQYF	TGTGCCAGCAGTGATACAGGGGTCCTACAAGAGACCCAGTACTTC
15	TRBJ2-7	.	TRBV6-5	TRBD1	CASSYWGTGAYEQYF	TGTGCCAGCAGTTACTGGGGGACAGGGGCCTACGAGCAGTACTTC
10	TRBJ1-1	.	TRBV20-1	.	CSGGRFEAFF	TGCAGCGGGGGACGTTTTGAAGCTTTCTTT
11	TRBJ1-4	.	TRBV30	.	CAWGLNEKLFF	TGTGCCTGGGGACTTAATGAAAAACTGTTTTTT
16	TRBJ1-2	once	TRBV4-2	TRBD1	CASSQPWTGQDYGYTF	TGTGCCAGCAGCCAACCATGGACAGGACAAGACTATGGCTACACCTTC
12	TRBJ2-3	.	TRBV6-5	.	CASRAVTDTQYF	TGTGCCAGCAGGGCCGTCACAGATACGCAGTATTTT
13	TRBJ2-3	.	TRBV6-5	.	CASSRDLTDTQYF	TGTGCCAGCAGCCGGGACCTCACAGATACGCAGTATTTT